One and the same sample provided the 27 T cell receptor beta chains below, sequenced in a study of blood T cell repertoires in COVID-19. The protocol was immunoSEQ multiplex PCR, while the TCRdb copy is restricted to in-frame clones and leaves out a portion. The sample lists under 250,000 clones; 83% were seen once. Sequencing was done on a sample of PBMCs or T cells enriched from blood (not recorded which). The receptors here all came from a woman aged 45-59 years who had been exposed to COVID-19.

The rearrangement joins TRBV4-1 to TRBJ2-3; D is ambiguous. This CDR3 is built from 13 residues. Germline values: CDR1 MGHRA, CDR2 YSYEKL. The V end was cut by 2 bases, the J end by 4 bases, with 7 bases between. In DNA form, the CDR3 reads TGCGCCAGCAGCCAATCGGTCGCAGATACGCAGTATTTT. Residues: CASSQSVADTQYF.

The CDR3 DNA is TGTGCCAGCAGCCCGACAGGGGGCGACGGCTACACCTTC. It codes for CASSPTGGDGYTF. The chain carries TRBV11-2 and TRBJ1-2, with 10 positions matching TRBD1. Per the germline V gene, CDR1 is SGHAT and CDR2 is FQNNGV. The CDR3 contains 13 residues. The junction had 5 bases not matched to a gene; V was cut back by 5 bases and J by 8 bases.

This clone was detected only once. The chain employs TRBV6-1 and TRBJ2-7, with D possibly matching TRBD1 (5 bases). The germline V gene encodes CDR1 MNHNS and CDR2 SASEGT. Trimming took off 1 base at V and 3 bases at J, with 16 bases between the two ends. The CDR3 sequence is 16 residues long. CDR3 region: CASSEGIGAGLYEQYF. The CDR3 bases are TGTGCCAGCAGTGAAGGTATAGGGGCAGGGCTCTACGAGCAGTACTTC.

V usage is TRBV6-1 and J usage is TRBJ2-1; unclear D gene. The V gene's germline CDR1 is MNHNS and CDR2 SASEGT. With 1 base removed from V and 8 bases from J, the gap between germline ends came to 15 bases. This CDR3 has 15 amino acids. CDR3 nucleotide sequence: TGTGCCAGCAGTGAAGGTCTTATTTTGGCGGATGAGCAGTTCTTC. It translates to CASSEGLILADEQFF.

The chain joins TRBV12-3 or TRBV12-4 to TRBJ2-2; TRBD2 is a possible D gene (5 bases). This CDR3 has 13 amino acids. The V end was cut by 3 bases, the J end by 7 bases, with 9 bases between. CDR3 protein: CASSLKRVGELFF. The CDR3 coding sequence is TGTGCCAGCAGTTTGAAGAGGGTCGGGGAGCTGTTTTTT.

CDR3 in amino acids: CASSQTLGLAGGREQFF. The CDR3 region has the DNA TGCGCCAGCAGCCAAACCTTGGGACTAGCGGGGGGGCGTGAGCAGTTCTTC. V and J are TRBV4-3 and TRBJ2-1; TRBD2 matches at 16 bases. This CDR3 spans 17 amino acids. V shed 2 bases and J 9 bases; nucleotides not matched to a gene: 7. Germline-derived CDR1 and CDR2 are LGHNA and YSLEER.

The rearrangement links TRBV11-2 to TRBJ2-1, with a possible D match to TRBD1 (5 bases). This CDR3 contains 15 residues. V was clipped by 7 bases and J by 6 bases, with 19 bases between them. The germline V gene has CDR1 SGHAT and CDR2 FQNNGV. The DNA for the CDR3 is TGTGCCAGCAACAAGCAGGGCAGGGTGGGCAATGAGCAGTTCTTC. Residues: CASNKQGRVGNEQFF. Full variable domain (rest looked up from reference TRBV11-2 and TRBJ2-1): EAGVAQSPRYKIIEKRQSVAFWCNPISGHATLYWYQQILGQGPKLLIQFQNNGVVDDSQLPKDRFSAERLKGVDSTLKIQPAKLEDSAVYLCASNKQGRVGNEQFFGPGTRLTVL.

This clone was detected once. This rearrangement joins TRBV2 to TRBJ1-6, with 9 bases fitting TRBD1. V was pared by 2 bases and J by 4 bases, with 15 bases of the junction left unmatched. The CDR3 covers 20 residues. The germline V gene has CDR1 SNHLY and CDR2 FYNNEI. The CDR3 is CASSEIGPLPGQGYNSPLHF. The CDR3 region has the DNA TGTGCCAGCAGTGAAATCGGCCCATTACCGGGACAGGGATATAATTCACCCCTCCACTTT.

CDR3 protein: CASTLQGGYTEAFF. The CDR3 DNA follows: TGTGCCAGCACACTACAGGGTGGGTACACTGAAGCTTTCTTT. V and J are TRBV2 and TRBJ1-1, with a tentative D call TRBD1 (6 bases). This CDR3 region has 14 residues. CDR1 and CDR2 from the germline V gene are SNHLY and FYNNEI. Trimming left V 7 bases short and J 3 bases short, with 15 bases between.

In this sample, this clone turned up many times. The junction does not match germline at one end; this may be a read error. The chain recombines TRBV6-1 with TRBJ1-2; a weak D match, TRBD1 (5 bases). CDR3 size: 13 residues. Germline V CDR1 and CDR2: MNHNS, SASEGT. CDR3 region: CASSEGGRHAGGF. The CDR3 DNA is TGTGCCAGCAGTGAGGGGGGACGGCACGCCGGGGGCTTC.

The rearrangement links TRBV25-1 to TRBJ1-1; D is ambiguous. V lost 8 bases, J lost 11 bases, and 15 bases lay in between. Germline lookup yields CDR1 MGHDK and CDR2 SYGVNS. The CDR3 is 11 amino acids. The CDR3: CASGEREGAFF. The CDR3 nucleotides read TGTGCCAGCGGGGAGAGGGAAGGGGCTTTCTTT.

The V and J genes are TRBV19 and TRBJ1-5; 10 bases are a match to TRBD1. This CDR3 spans 15 amino acids. The V and J ends lost 1 base and 6 bases, in that order; junction bases with no gene match: 3. The germline CDR1 and CDR2 sequences are LNHDA and SQIVND (reference sequence). This CDR3 is CASSIVGQGGQPQHF. CDR3 nucleotide sequence: TGTGCCAGTAGTATAGTTGGACAGGGGGGTCAGCCCCAGCATTTT.

Only one count was recorded for this clone. V and J are TRBV2 and TRBJ1-2, with D perhaps TRBD1 (6 bases). V lost 6 bases and J lost 6, with 14 bases in between. The CDR3 runs 13 residues. Per germline, CDR1 SNHLY and CDR2 FYNNEI. CDR3 nucleotides: TGTGCCAGCAGGGCAGGGGAGCTCCATGGCTACACCTTC. This encodes CASRAGELHGYTF.

Only a few counts were recorded for this clone. The rearrangement uses TRBV2 and TRBJ1-4, with D unclear. Germline V lookup: CDR1 SNHLY, CDR2 FYNNEI. This CDR3 has 15 residues. Deletions cut 2 bases from V and 3 bases from J, with 10 bases between. The chain's CDR3 is CASSEWFAANEKLFF. DNA of the CDR3: TGTGCCAGCAGTGAATGGTTCGCGGCTAATGAAAAACTGTTTTTT.

About this clone: At one end, the junction sequence differs from germline, possibly due to a read error. V and J are TRBV12-3 or TRBV12-4 and TRBJ1-2, with no clear D. This CDR3 spans 13 amino acids. The CDR3 region is CASSFTGGANSFF. For the CDR3, the DNA is TGTGCCAGCAGTTTTACGGGAGGTGCCAACTCCTTCTTC.

This rearrangement joins TRBV11-2 to TRBJ1-1; weak D call: TRBD1 (6 bases). The CDR3 runs to 14 residues. Germline values: CDR1 SGHAT, CDR2 FQNNGV. V gave up 6 bases and J gave up 1 base, with 12 bases separating them. For the CDR3, the DNA is TGTGCCAGCAGGTCGGGGGGCTGGAACACTGAAGCTTTCTTT. Its translation: CASRSGGWNTEAFF.

The CDR3 region has the DNA TGTGCCAGCAGTGCAACGGGACTCCATAAGGGACTAGCGGGGGTTGGCGAGCAGTTCTTC. Amino acids: CASSATGLHKGLAGVGEQFF. The chain combines TRBV6-1 with TRBJ2-1, with TRBD2 matching over 14 bases. This CDR3 region has 20 residues. V was pared by 4 bases and J by 10 bases, with 21 bases of the junction left unmatched. In germline, CDR1 is MNHNS, CDR2 SASEGT.

V is TRBV20-1 and J is TRBJ1-2; D perhaps matches TRBD1 (6 bases). Trimming stripped 3 bases from V and 0 bases from J, with 17 bases between. Germline CDR1 reads DFQATT; CDR2 reads SNEGSKA (reference sequence). The CDR3 is 16 amino acids. CDR3 residues: CSASRVGGPANYGYTF. The CDR3 region has the DNA TGCAGTGCTAGTAGGGTCGGGGGGCCAGCTAACTATGGCTACACCTTC.

V gene TRBV6-2 or TRBV6-3 combines with J gene TRBJ1-6, with a weak D call TRBD1 (5 bases). The germline gives CDR1 MNHEY, CDR2 SVGEGT. The CDR3 is made up of 12 amino acids. V was pared by 5 bases and J by 7 bases, with 6 bases between. The CDR3 nucleotides are TGTGCCAGCAGTCGACAGAATTCACCCCTCCACTTT. Translating gives CASSRQNSPLHF.

The V gene is TRBV7-2, the J gene TRBJ2-7, with D possibly being TRBD1 (7 bases). Germline values: CDR1 SGHTA, CDR2 FQGNSA. The CDR3 extends over 15 amino acids. Trimming cost V 5 bases and J 6 bases, with 20 bases left between them. CDR3 loop: CASSPDRQGSGEQYF. Written as DNA, the CDR3 is TGTGCCAGCAGCCCCGACCGACAGGGTAGCGGCGAGCAGTACTTC.

CDR3 in DNA: TGTGCCAGCAGTGTCGTTTTGAGCTCCTACAATGAGCAGTTCTTC. Protein sequence: CASSVVLSSYNEQFF. The chain couples TRBV25-1 to TRBJ2-1; D gene unclear. The CDR3 sequence is 15 residues long. CDR1 is MGHDK and CDR2 is SYGVNS in the germline V gene. V dropped 4 bases and J dropped 0 bases, with 10 bases sitting between them.

The table lists this clone with many counts. This chain uses TRBV11-2 with TRBJ2-7, with 8 bases identical to TRBD1. The V segment lost 5 bases and the J segment 6 bases; nucleotides outside the gene matches: 6. Per germline, CDR1 SGHAT and CDR2 FQNNGV. The CDR3 is made up of 13 amino acids. Written as DNA, the CDR3 is TGTGCCAGCAGCCCCGGACAGGGACGCGAGCAGTACTTC. Its protein is CASSPGQGREQYF. Full variable domain (remainder filled in from reference TRBV11-2 and TRBJ2-7): EAGVAQSPRYKIIEKRQSVAFWCNPISGHATLYWYQQILGQGPKLLIQFQNNGVVDDSQLPKDRFSAERLKGVDSTLKIQPAKLEDSAVYLCASSPGQGREQYFGPGTRLTVT.

The chain carries TRBV5-1 and TRBJ2-6, with 8 bases aligning to TRBD1. The J segment lost 0 bases and the V segment lost 4 bases, leaving 9 bases of the junction unmatched. The CDR3 is 18 residues long. CDR1 is SGHRS and CDR2 is YFSETQ in the germline V gene. The CDR3 DNA reads as TGCGCCAGCAGCCGCCGGAGACAGGGGAGCTCTGGGGCCAACGTCCTGACTTTC. Protein: CASSRRRQGSSGANVLTF. The variable domain in full, completed from reference TRBV5-1 and TRBJ2-6, reads KAGVTQTPRYLIKTRGQQVTLSCSPISGHRSVSWYQQTPGQGLQFLFEYFSETQRNKGNFPGRFSGRQFSNSRSEMNVSTLELGDSALYLCASSRRRQGSSGANVLTFGAGSRLTVL.

V is TRBV4-3 and J is TRBJ2-7; TRBD1 is a possible D gene (7 bases). Trimming took off 1 base at V and 1 base at J, with 11 bases between the two ends. The CDR3 runs 15 residues. The germline gives CDR1 LGHNA, CDR2 YSLEER. The CDR3 region is CASSQVTGRSYEQYF. The CDR3 DNA is TGCGCCAGCAGCCAAGTGACAGGGAGGTCCTACGAGCAGTACTTC.

V usage is TRBV7-2 and J usage is TRBJ1-2; 8 bases line up with TRBD1. V gave up 6 bases and J gave up 6 bases; unmatched junction bases: 6. Per the germline V gene, CDR1 is SGHTA and CDR2 is FQGNSA. The CDR3 contains 13 residues. CDR3 coding DNA: TGTGCCAGCAGTAGACAGGGGTACGATGGCTACACCTTC. This sequence encodes CASSRQGYDGYTF.

J is TRBJ1-5 and V is TRBV30; 7 positions agree with TRBD1. The junction had 6 bases not matched to a gene; V was cut back by 2 bases and J by 2 bases. CDR3 size: 15 residues. Germline V CDR1 and CDR2: GTSNPN, SVGIG (reference sequence). The CDR3 spells CAWSQGVMGNQPQHF. As DNA, the CDR3 is TGTGCCTGGAGTCAGGGGGTGATGGGCAATCAGCCCCAGCATTTT. Variable domain in full (rest from reference TRBV30 and TRBJ1-5): SQTIHQWPATLVQPVGSPLSLECTVEGTSNPNLYWYRQAAGRGLQLLFYSVGIGQISSEVPQNLSASRPQDRQFILSSKKLLLSDSGFYLCAWSQGVMGNQPQHFGDGTRLSIL.

The V and J genes are TRBV5-1 and TRBJ1-1; 7 positions match TRBD1. V was pared by 0 bases and J by 10 bases, with 6 bases of the junction left unmatched. CDR3 length equals 13 residues. Germline V gives CDR1 SGHRS, CDR2 YFSETQ. CDR3 sequence reads: CASSLATGALAFF. In DNA form, the CDR3 reads TGCGCCAGCAGCTTGGCCACAGGGGCCTTAGCTTTCTTT.